This entry describes one T cell receptor beta chain. As yet, its antigen is unknown. Germline and junction disagree at one end, which may indicate a read error. This CDR3 region has 16 residues. From germline, CDR1 is SGHRS and CDR2 YFSETQ. The data originate from a study of blood T cells in healthy people across ages. Broader study findings: There was a strong correlation between TCR beta diversity and naive T cell percentage.

Every sample yielded at least 7 million isolated PBMCs. A second roughly 6 to 12 cycle PCR used barcoded and J-beta primers. Using its own MiXCR run on the 5' RACE reads, TCRdb lists one record per CDR3 protein. In the table there are about 1 million distinct CDR3 sequences, around 43% of which are singletons. The TCR comes from a woman in her sixties in good health. The gene calls are TRBV5-1 and TRBJ1-2; 8 bases are a match to TRBD1. Input material: blood. The CDR3 reads CASSYDRDRPNYGYTF. For the CDR3, the DNA is TGCGCCAGCAGTTATGACCGGGACAGGCCTAATTATGGCTACACCTTC.